This T cell receptor beta chain came from a study of blood T cell repertoires in COVID-19. TCRdb's copy holds only in-frame clones and misses some; the assay was immunoSEQ multiplex PCR. Of roughly 380,000 clones listed, about 80% are singletons. The CDR3 spans 13 residues. Germline V gene lookup returns CDR1 MNHEY and CDR2 SVGAGI. The V and J ends lost 6 bases and 11 bases respectively, with 14 bases between them. Sequencing was performed on peripheral blood. The chain employs TRBV6-5 and TRBJ1-6, with D possibly TRBD1 on 6 matching bases. The receptor comes from a human donor with acute or convalescent COVID-19. The donor label of this sample is uncertain. In DNA, the CDR3 is TGTGCCAGCAGCAGATGGACAGAAGCACCCCTCCACTTT. Translation: CASSRWTEAPLHF.